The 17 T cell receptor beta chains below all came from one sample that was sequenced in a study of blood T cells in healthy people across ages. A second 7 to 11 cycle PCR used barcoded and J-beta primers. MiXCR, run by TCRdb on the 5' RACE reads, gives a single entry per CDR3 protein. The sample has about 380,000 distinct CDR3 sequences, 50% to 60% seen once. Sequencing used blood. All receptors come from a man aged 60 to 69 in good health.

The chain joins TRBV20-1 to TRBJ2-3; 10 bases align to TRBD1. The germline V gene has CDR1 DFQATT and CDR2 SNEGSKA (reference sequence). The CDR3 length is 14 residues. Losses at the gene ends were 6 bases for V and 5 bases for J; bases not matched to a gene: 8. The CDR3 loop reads CSALTGGAEDTQYF. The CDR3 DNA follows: TGCAGTGCCCTGACAGGGGGCGCGGAAGATACGCAGTATTTT.

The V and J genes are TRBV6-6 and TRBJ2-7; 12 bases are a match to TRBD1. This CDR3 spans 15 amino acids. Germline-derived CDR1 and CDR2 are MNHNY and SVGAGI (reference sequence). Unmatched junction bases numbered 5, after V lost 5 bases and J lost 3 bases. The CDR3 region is CASSPGTGGFYEQYF. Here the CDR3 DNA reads TGTGCCAGCAGTCCCGGGACAGGGGGCTTCTACGAGCAGTACTTC.

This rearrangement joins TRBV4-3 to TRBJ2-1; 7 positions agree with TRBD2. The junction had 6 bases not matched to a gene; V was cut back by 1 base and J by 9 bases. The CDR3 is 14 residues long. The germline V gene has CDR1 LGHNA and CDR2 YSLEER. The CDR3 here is CASSQGLAFGEQFF. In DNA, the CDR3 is TGCGCCAGCAGCCAAGGACTAGCTTTTGGTGAGCAGTTCTTC.

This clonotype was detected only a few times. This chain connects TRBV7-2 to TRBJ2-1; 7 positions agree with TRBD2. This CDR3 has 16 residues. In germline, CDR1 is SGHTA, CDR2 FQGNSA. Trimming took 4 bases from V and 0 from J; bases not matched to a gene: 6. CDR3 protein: CASSSVAGSSYNEQFF. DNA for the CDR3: TGTGCCAGCAGCTCAGTAGCGGGCAGCTCCTACAATGAGCAGTTCTTC.

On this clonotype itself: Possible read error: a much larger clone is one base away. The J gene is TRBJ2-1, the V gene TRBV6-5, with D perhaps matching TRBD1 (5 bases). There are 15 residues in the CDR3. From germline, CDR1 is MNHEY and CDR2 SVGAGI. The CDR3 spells CASSPQGAVRAEPFF. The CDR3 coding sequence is TGTGCCAGCAGTCCGCAAGGGGCGGTCCGCGCTGAGCCGTTCTTC.

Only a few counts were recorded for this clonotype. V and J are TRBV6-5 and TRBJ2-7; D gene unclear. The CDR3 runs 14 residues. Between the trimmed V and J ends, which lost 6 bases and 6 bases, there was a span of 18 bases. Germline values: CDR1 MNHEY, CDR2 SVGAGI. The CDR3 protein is CASRPARYGREQYF. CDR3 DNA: TGTGCCAGCAGGCCCGCGAGATACGGCCGCGAGCAGTACTTC.

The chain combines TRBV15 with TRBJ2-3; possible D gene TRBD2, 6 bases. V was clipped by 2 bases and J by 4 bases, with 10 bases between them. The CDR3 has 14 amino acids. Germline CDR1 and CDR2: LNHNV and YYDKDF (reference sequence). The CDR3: CATSRTLASDTQYF. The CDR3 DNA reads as TGTGCCACCAGCAGAACGCTAGCGTCAGATACGCAGTATTTT.

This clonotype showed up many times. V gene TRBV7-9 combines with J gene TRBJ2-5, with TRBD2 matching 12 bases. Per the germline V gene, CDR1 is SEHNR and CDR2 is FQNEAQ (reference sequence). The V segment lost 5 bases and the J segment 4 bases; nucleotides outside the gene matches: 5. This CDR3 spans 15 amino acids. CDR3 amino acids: CASSRTSGARETQYF. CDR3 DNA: TGTGCCAGCAGCAGGACTAGCGGGGCTCGAGAGACCCAGTACTTC. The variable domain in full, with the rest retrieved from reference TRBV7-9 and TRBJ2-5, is DTGVSQNPRHKITKRGQNVTFRCDPISEHNRLYWYRQTLGQGPEFLTYFQNEAQLEKSRLLSDRFSAERPKGSFSTLEIQRTEQGDSAMYLCASSRTSGARETQYFGPGTRLLVL.

The CDR3 reads CAISEEAGIDEQFF. CDR3 nucleotides: TGTGCCATCAGTGAGGAGGCGGGTATTGACGAGCAGTTCTTC. The V and J genes are TRBV10-3 and TRBJ2-1; a possible D gene is TRBD2 (5 bases). Germline CDR1 ENHRY, CDR2 SYGVKD. The CDR3 covers 14 residues. Trimming left V 2 bases short and J 10 bases short, with 15 bases between.

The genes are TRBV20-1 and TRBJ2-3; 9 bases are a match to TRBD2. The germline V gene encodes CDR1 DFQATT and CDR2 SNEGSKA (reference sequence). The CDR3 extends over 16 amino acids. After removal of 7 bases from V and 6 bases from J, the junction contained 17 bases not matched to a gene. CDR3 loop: CSVNPPSGVGRDTQYF. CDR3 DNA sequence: TGCAGTGTCAACCCCCCTAGCGGGGTGGGGCGTGATACGCAGTATTTT.

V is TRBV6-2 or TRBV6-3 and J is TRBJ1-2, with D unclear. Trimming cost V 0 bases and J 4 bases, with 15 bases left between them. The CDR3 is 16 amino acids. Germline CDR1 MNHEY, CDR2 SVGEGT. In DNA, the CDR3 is TGTGCCAGCAGTTACTCGAGTACCGGACTAAGCTATGGCTACACCTTC. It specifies CASSYSSTGLSYGYTF.

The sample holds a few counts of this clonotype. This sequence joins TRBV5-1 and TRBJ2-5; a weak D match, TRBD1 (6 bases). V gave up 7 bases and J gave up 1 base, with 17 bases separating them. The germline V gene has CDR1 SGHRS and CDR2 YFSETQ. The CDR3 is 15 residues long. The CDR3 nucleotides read TGCGCCAGCGCGCCCGGGACACTCTTCCAAGAGACCCAGTACTTC. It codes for CASAPGTLFQETQYF.

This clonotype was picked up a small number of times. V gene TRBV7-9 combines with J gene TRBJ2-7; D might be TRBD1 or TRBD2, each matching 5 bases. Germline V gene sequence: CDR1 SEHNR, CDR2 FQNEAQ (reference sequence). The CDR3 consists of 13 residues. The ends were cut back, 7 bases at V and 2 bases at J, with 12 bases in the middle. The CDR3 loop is CASMAGSTYEQYF. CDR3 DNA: TGTGCCAGCATGGCAGGGAGCACCTACGAGCAGTACTTC.

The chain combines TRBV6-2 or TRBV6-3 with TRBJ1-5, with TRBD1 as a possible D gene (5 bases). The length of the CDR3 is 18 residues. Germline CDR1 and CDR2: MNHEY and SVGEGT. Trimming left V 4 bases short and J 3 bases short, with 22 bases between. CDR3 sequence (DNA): TGTGCCAGCAGTTCCAACGCCGGGACCCTTATTTCCAATCAGCCCCAGCATTTT. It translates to CASSSNAGTLISNQPQHF.

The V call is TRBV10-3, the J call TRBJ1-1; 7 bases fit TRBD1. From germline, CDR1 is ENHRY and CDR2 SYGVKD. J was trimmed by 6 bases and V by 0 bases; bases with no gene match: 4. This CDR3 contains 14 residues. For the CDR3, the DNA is TGTGCCATCAGTGAGTCGACAGGGAGGTCTGAAGCTTTCTTT. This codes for CAISESTGRSEAFF.

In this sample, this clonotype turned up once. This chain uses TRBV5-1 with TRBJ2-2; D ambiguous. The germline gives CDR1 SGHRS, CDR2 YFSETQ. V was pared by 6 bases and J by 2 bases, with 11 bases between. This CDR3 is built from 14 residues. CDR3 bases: TGCGCCAGCACCATAGGCCGAAACACCGGGGAGCTGTTTTTT. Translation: CASTIGRNTGELFF.

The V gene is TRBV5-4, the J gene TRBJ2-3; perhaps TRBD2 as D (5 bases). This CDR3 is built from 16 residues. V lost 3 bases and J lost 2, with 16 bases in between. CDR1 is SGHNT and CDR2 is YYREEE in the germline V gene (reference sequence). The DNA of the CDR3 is TGTGCCAGCAGCTCCCCCCCGGCGGGTATCACAGATACGCAGTATTTT. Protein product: CASSSPPAGITDTQYF.